What follows describes a single TCR beta chain. Its target is not known. UMIs accompanied the 5'RACE template switching by which TCR beta cDNA was made. TCRdb reanalyzed the 5' RACE reads and collapses them to one entry per CDR3 protein, without DNA. This sample carries about 410,000 distinct CDR3 sequences, with about 10% going to the ten biggest clones. These data come from a study of T cells expressing NK-cell markers. General observations from the study: Also leading the CD3+CD56-NKG2C+ fraction in a few donors were these clonotypes.

This CDR3 is built from 14 residues. Looked up from germline, CDR1 is MNHNS and CDR2 is SASEGT. The source of this sequence is a woman aged 50 to 65 in good health. The rearrangement links TRBV6-1 to TRBJ2-2; TCRdb gives TRBD1 as the D gene, but with no DNA this cannot be confirmed. Source material: blood T cells: a sorted CD56 or NKG2C T cell subset, CD4+ or CD8+ T cells, or bulk PBMC T cells (not recorded which). CDR3: CASSKTGSGGELFF.